This T cell receptor (beta chain) was sequenced for a study of T-cell reconstitution after alpha-beta-depleted transplantation in children. Researchers prepared the TCRbeta library using unique molecular identifiers, the study reports. In TCRdb, the PCR reads were re-called with MiXCR into one record per CDR3 protein. The sample shows about 500,000 distinct CDR3 sequences, approximately 10% of them seen only once. CDR1 is MNHNS, CDR2 SASEGT, per germline. There are 16 residues in the CDR3. Details on this clonotype: The junction and the germline gene differ at one end; a read error may be behind it.

V and J are TRBV6-1 and TRBJ2-1; 13 bases line up with TRBD2. The receptor was isolated from a female patient between 2 and 15 years old who had a stem cell transplant for aplastic anemia, so the T cells may come from the graft donor. The sample in question was PBMCs, mostly from graft donor cells, obtained 180 days after TCRalphabeta/CD19-depleted stem cell transplant. CDR3 residues: CASSPLAGGPGQKTSF. In nucleotides, the CDR3 is TGTGCCAGCAGCCCACTAGCGGGAGGGCCGGGGCAGAAAACCTCCTTC.